This passage covers 23 T cell receptor beta chains from one sample sequenced in a study of T cell repertoires in aging, cancer and after chemotherapy (dated by TCRdb to the late 2010s). Genomic DNA extracted from peripheral blood, rather than sorted cells or RNA, was used as the source for amplification of TCR beta rearrangements. Sequencing took place on an Illumina MiSeq. Multiplex touch-down PCR with a mixed TRB-A/B primer pool was used to amplify rearranged TRB sequences covering the V, D and J segments. TCRdb applied fastp at Q25 and MiXCR to the public reads, then kept only in-frame beta chains. Duplicate CDR3 protein sequences are folded into a single record with the most common DNA and genes. The sample includes approximately 11,000 distinct CDR3 sequences, with approximately 30% observed a single time. The top ten clones comprise 3.2% of the sample. Sequenced input: blood. Source of these receptors: a human donor in good health.

The rearrangement joins TRBV24-1 to TRBJ2-1; no definite D call. The germline V gene has CDR1 KGHDR and CDR2 SFDVKD. This CDR3 has 15 residues. Trimming removed 0 bases at V and 9 bases at J, with 14 bases between. In DNA, the CDR3 is TGTGCCACCAGTGATTTGGGGTCGGGTTTGGGTGAGCAGTTCTTC. It is translated as CATSDLGSGLGEQFF.

In its sample, this clonotype was seen a few times. The chain recombines TRBV19 with TRBJ1-1; no clear D. The germline V gene encodes CDR1 LNHDA and CDR2 SQIVND (reference sequence). CDR3 length: 12 residues. V shed 5 bases and J shed 4 bases, with 8 bases lying between them. The CDR3 loop reads CASSVRGTEAFF. CDR3 sequence (DNA): TGTGCCAGTAGTGTAAGAGGCACTGAAGCTTTCTTT. Complete variable domain (other parts from reference TRBV19 and TRBJ1-1): DGGITQSPKYLFRKEGQNVTLSCEQNLNHDAMYWYRQDPGQGLRLIYYSQIVNDFQKGDIAEGYSVSREKKESFPLTVTSAQKNPTAFYLCASSVRGTEAFFGQGTRLTVV.

This clonotype has just a few counts. The chain employs TRBV18 and TRBJ2-3; D remains ambiguous. Germline V gene data show CDR1 as KGHSH and CDR2 as LQKENI. V was clipped by 5 bases and J by 4 bases, with 10 bases between them. This CDR3 comprises 13 residues. The CDR3 nucleotides read TGTGCCAGCTCATCTGATAAGGCAGATACGCAGTATTTT. It is translated as CASSSDKADTQYF.

The chain employs TRBV18 and TRBJ2-3; D possibly corresponds to TRBD1 (6 bases). Looked up from germline, CDR1 is KGHSH and CDR2 is LQKENI. Trimming removed 3 bases at V and 0 bases at J, with 13 bases between. The CDR3 is 16 residues long. The CDR3 coding sequence is TGTGCCAGCTCACCGGCGTTCAGGGGAAGCACAGATACGCAGTATTTT. As protein: CASSPAFRGSTDTQYF.

This clonotype is judged medium-sized. The chain is built from TRBV29-1 and TRBJ1-1; D is unclear. Trimming took off 3 bases at V and 0 bases at J, with 14 bases between the two ends. The CDR3 is 15 residues long. From germline, CDR1 is SQVTM and CDR2 ANQGSEA. CDR3 sequence: CSVDNPAVMNTEAFF. For the CDR3, the DNA is TGCAGCGTTGACAACCCAGCAGTCATGAACACTGAAGCTTTCTTT.

The CDR3 spells CASSLSGTGRGNTEAFF. Written as DNA, the CDR3 is TGTGCCAGCAGCTTGTCCGGGACAGGGAGGGGGAACACTGAAGCTTTCTTT. J is TRBJ1-1 and V is TRBV13; 9 bases match TRBD1. Germline CDR1 PRHDT, CDR2 FYEKMQ (reference sequence). This CDR3 is 17 amino acids long. V was clipped by 3 bases and J by 1 base; unmatched bases: 9.

Of note for this clonotype: One end of the junction does not line up with germline, which may come from a read error. J is TRBJ2-1 and V is TRBV20-1; D not resolved. Germline V gives CDR1 DFQATT, CDR2 SNEGSKA (reference sequence). This CDR3 has 15 amino acids. The CDR3 reads CSAREGLSSYNEQLF. In DNA, the CDR3 is TGCAGTGCTAGAGAGGGGTTGAGCTCCTACAATGAGCAGTTGTTC.

This clonotype is classed as medium-sized. This chain links TRBV19 with TRBJ2-1; tentative D call: TRBD2 (7 bases). This CDR3 is 15 amino acids long. V lost 10 bases, J lost 4 bases, and 20 bases lay in between. The V gene's germline CDR1 is LNHDA and CDR2 SQIVND (reference sequence). The CDR3 here is CATHGRGGAYNEQFF. CDR3 coding DNA: TGTGCCACCCACGGTAGGGGGGGGGCTTACAATGAGCAGTTCTTC. The full variable domain, with the rest looked up from reference TRBV19 and TRBJ2-1, is DGGITQSPKYLFRKEGQNVTLSCEQNLNHDAMYWYRQDPGQGLRLIYYSQIVNDFQKGDIAEGYSVSREKKESFPLTVTSAQKNPTAFYLCATHGRGGAYNEQFFGPGTRLTVL.

In its sample, this clonotype was seen a few times. V gene TRBV27 combines with J gene TRBJ1-4; D is unclear. The CDR3 totals 12 residues. V lost 6 bases and J 6 bases, leaving 8 bases between the germline ends. Germline V CDR1 and CDR2: MNHEY, SMNVEV (reference sequence). In DNA, the CDR3 is TGTGCCAGCAGGGGTGGGGATGAAAAACTGTTTTTT. As protein: CASRGGDEKLFF.

The gene calls are TRBV27 and TRBJ2-1; D could derive from TRBD1 or TRBD2 (5 bases each). V lost 7 bases, J lost 8 bases, and 18 bases lay in between. This CDR3 has 14 residues. Germline CDR1 reads MNHEY; CDR2 reads SMNVEV (reference sequence). The DNA of the CDR3 is TGTGCCAGCAAAACGGGACGGGCGGTCCATGAGCAGTTCTTC. It is translated as CASKTGRAVHEQFF.

This chain joins TRBV20-1 and TRBJ1-4; the match to TRBD1 covers 7 bases. CDR3 length: 13 amino acids. Germline CDR1 DFQATT, CDR2 SNEGSKA (reference sequence). J was trimmed by 3 bases and V by 5 bases; bases with no gene match: 3. The CDR3 protein is CSAFGQANEKLFF. In nucleotides, the CDR3 is TGCAGTGCTTTCGGACAGGCTAATGAAAAACTGTTTTTT.

As for this clonotype: A single base separates this from a much larger clone, so it may be a read error. V usage is TRBV19 and J usage is TRBJ1-2; D perhaps matches TRBD1 (6 bases). CDR3 size: 13 residues. With 5 bases removed from V and 6 bases from J, the gap between germline ends came to 13 bases. Germline V gives CDR1 LNHDA, CDR2 SQIVND (reference sequence). The CDR3 bases are TGTGCCAGTAGTGACAGGTGCTGGGATGGCTACACCTTC. Translating gives CASSDRCWDGYTF.

CDR3 protein: CASSRDSSDEQYF. The CDR3 DNA is TGCGCCAGCAGCCGGGACTCATCAGACGAGCAGTACTTC. The gene calls are TRBV5-1 and TRBJ2-7, with D maybe TRBD2 (6 bases). CDR3 length: 13 residues. V was trimmed by 4 bases and J by 5 bases, leaving 13 bases between them. Germline CDR1 and CDR2: SGHRS and YFSETQ.

J is TRBJ1-5 and V is TRBV6-1; no clear D gene. V lost 6 bases, J lost 6 bases, and 15 bases lay in between. This CDR3 contains 14 residues. CDR1 and CDR2 from the germline V gene are MNHNS and SASEGT. The CDR3 DNA reads TGTGCCAGCAGCCTAAGAGGTATAAGTCAGCCCCAGCATTTT. Translated, it gives CASSLRGISQPQHF.

The V gene is TRBV20-1, the J gene TRBJ2-5; perhaps D is TRBD1 or TRBD2 (7 bases each). CDR3 length equals 14 residues. The V gene's germline CDR1 is DFQATT and CDR2 SNEGSKA (reference sequence). V was clipped by 3 bases and J by 3 bases, with 14 bases between them. The CDR3 region is CSARTGRGEETQYF. For the CDR3, the DNA is TGCAGTGCTAGGACAGGGAGGGGAGAAGAGACCCAGTACTTC.

The chain combines TRBV6-2 or TRBV6-3 with TRBJ2-4, with 12 nucleotides matching TRBD2. Germline loops: CDR1 MNHEY, CDR2 SVGEGT. The J segment lost 0 bases and the V segment lost 2 bases, leaving 5 bases of the junction unmatched. The CDR3 totals 18 residues. The CDR3 DNA sequence: TGTGCCAGCAGTTACGTCTCTAGCGGGAGGGTAGCCAAAAACATTCAGTACTTC. This encodes CASSYVSSGRVAKNIQYF.

Only a few counts were recorded for this clonotype. The DNA is omitted, as the CDR3 cannot be located on it reliably, and the CDR3 follows TCRdb's listing. V gene TRBV12-3 or TRBV12-4 combines with J gene TRBJ2-6. The CDR3 numbers 16 amino acids, ends counted. The CDR3 region is CASSLLFFGAPNVLTF.

This clonotype was detected only a few times. The chain uses TRBV6-5 and TRBJ1-5; TRBD1 is a possible D gene (6 bases). Germline CDR1 MNHEY, CDR2 SVGAGI. The CDR3 is made up of 14 amino acids. V was shortened by 6 bases and J by 7 bases, with 16 bases between the two germline ends. Here the CDR3 reads CASRRMGGGQPQHF. For the CDR3, the DNA is TGTGCCAGCAGGCGCATGGGGGGCGGGCAGCCCCAGCATTTT.

This clonotype was seen only a few times. The CDR3 here is CSVGAANQPQHF. CDR3 nucleotides: TGCAGCGTGGGGGCCGCAAATCAGCCCCAGCATTTT. The V and J genes are TRBV29-1 and TRBJ1-5; D might be TRBD1 (6 bases). Germline V gives CDR1 SQVTM, CDR2 ANQGSEA. V dropped 6 bases and J dropped 4 bases, with 10 bases sitting between them. The CDR3 covers 12 residues.

There are a few counts of this clonotype. The chain uses TRBV6-5 and TRBJ2-2; D remains ambiguous. The V gene lost 8 bases and the J gene lost 4 bases, with 5 bases spanning the gap. The CDR3 consists of 11 residues. Germline assignment: CDR1 MNHEY and CDR2 SVGAGI. CDR3 nucleotides: TGTGCCAGCTGGGCCACCGGGGAGCTGTTTTTT. It translates to CASWATGELFF.

The rearrangement uses TRBV7-2 and TRBJ2-2; D unclear. CDR3 length: 16 amino acids. The germline V gene encodes CDR1 SGHTA and CDR2 FQGNSA. V was clipped by 2 bases and J by 0 bases, with 10 bases between them. The CDR3 reads CASSLYGVTNTGELFF. The CDR3 DNA sequence: TGTGCCAGCAGCTTATATGGGGTTACGAACACCGGGGAGCTGTTTTTT. Using reference TRBV7-2 and TRBJ2-2 for the parts outside the CDR3, the full variable domain is GAGVSQSPSNKVTEKGKDVELRCDPISGHTALYWYRQSLGQGLEFLIYFQGNSAPDKSGLPSDRFSAERTGGSVSTLTIQRTQQEDSAVYLCASSLYGVTNTGELFFGEGSRLTVL.

In nucleotides, the CDR3 is TGTGCCACCAGCAGAGATTTAGGGGGTCTGGTTGGCAGCTACACCTTC. This sequence encodes CATSRDLGGLVGSYTF. This chain uses TRBV15 with TRBJ1-2, with D possibly matching TRBD1 (6 bases). Germline V gene sequence: CDR1 LNHNV, CDR2 YYDKDF (reference sequence). This CDR3 spans 16 amino acids. V gave up 0 bases and J gave up 9 bases, with 20 bases separating them.

This clonotype is classed as medium-sized (0.01 to 0.1%). V is TRBV7-9 and J is TRBJ2-6, with D tentatively TRBD1 (5 bases). Germline CDR1 is SEHNR and CDR2 is FQNEAQ (reference sequence). The V end was cut by 3 bases, the J end by 4 bases, with 16 bases between. The CDR3 is made up of 17 amino acids. CDR3 amino acids: CASSFSWSGKGANVLTF. The CDR3, as DNA: TGTGCCAGCAGCTTCAGTTGGTCAGGGAAGGGGGCCAACGTCCTGACTTTC. The full variable domain, with the rest looked up from reference TRBV7-9 and TRBJ2-6, is DTGVSQNPRHKITKRGQNVTFRCDPISEHNRLYWYRQTLGQGPEFLTYFQNEAQLEKSRLLSDRFSAERPKGSFSTLEIQRTEQGDSAMYLCASSFSWSGKGANVLTFGAGSRLTVL.